The clone carrying this T cell receptor (beta chain) was counted only a few times. Its antigen is not identified. The sample originates from a study of cytomegalovirus exposure and HLA in healthy donors. General observations from the study: The study labeled 170 or so TCR beta chains cytomegalovirus-associated. The authors later linked a missense DCLRE1C variant to TCR beta V- and J-gene trimming.

Per germline, CDR1 SGHNT and CDR2 YENEEA. This CDR3 comprises 17 residues. Losses at the gene ends were 2 bases for V and 4 bases for J; bases not matched to a gene: 13. Both 60 Vbeta primers and 13 Jbeta primers went into the PCR. Profiled with immunoSEQ multiplex PCR; TCRdb holds only in-frame clones, not every one. The sample has about 160,000 clones, 75% seen once. Material for sequencing was PBMCs. This TCR derives from a woman in her 50s in good health and CMV-seropositive. The rearrangement joins TRBV11-3 to TRBJ2-7, with 8 bases fitting TRBD2. In DNA form, the CDR3 reads TGTGCCAGCAGCTTAAATCCCTATAGCGGGGCGAAATACGAGCAGTACTTC. The encoded protein is CASSLNPYSGAKYEQYF.